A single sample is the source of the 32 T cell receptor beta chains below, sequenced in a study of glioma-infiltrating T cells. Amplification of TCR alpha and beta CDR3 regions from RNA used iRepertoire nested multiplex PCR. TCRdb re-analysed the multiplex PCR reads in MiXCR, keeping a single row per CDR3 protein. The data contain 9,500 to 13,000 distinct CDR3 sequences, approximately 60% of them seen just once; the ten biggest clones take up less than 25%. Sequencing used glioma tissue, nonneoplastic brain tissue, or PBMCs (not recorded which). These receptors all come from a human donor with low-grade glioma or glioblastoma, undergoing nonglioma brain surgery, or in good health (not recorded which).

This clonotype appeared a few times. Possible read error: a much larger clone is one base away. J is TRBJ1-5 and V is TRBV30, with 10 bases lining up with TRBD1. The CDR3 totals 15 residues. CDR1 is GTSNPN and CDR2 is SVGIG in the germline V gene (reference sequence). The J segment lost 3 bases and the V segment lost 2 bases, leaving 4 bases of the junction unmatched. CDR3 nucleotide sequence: TGTGCCTGGAGTTGGACAGGGGGGTTCAATCAGCCCCAGCATTTT. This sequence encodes CAWSWTGGFNQPQHF. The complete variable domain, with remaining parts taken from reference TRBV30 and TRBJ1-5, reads SQTIHQWPATLVQPVGSPLSLECTVEGTSNPNLYWYRQAAGRGLQLLFYSVGIGQISSEVPQNLSASRPQDRQFILSSKKLLLSDSGFYLCAWSWTGGFNQPQHFGDGTRLSIL.

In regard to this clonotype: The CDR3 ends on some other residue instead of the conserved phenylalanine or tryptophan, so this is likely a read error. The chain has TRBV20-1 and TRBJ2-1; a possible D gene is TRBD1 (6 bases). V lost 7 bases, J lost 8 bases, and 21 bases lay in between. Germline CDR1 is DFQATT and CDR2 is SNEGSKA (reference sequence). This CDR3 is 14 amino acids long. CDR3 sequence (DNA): TGCAGTGACAAGACCCCCGGGACATCCGATGAGCAGTTCCTC. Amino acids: CSDKTPGTSDEQFL.

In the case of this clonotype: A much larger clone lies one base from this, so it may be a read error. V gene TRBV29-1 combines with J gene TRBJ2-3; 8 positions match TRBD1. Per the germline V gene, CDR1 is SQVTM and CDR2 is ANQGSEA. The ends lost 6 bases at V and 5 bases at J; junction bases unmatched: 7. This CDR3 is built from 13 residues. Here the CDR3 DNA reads TGCAGCGTCTCAGGGGGCGCGGGAGATACGCAGTATTTT. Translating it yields CSVSGGAGDTQYF.

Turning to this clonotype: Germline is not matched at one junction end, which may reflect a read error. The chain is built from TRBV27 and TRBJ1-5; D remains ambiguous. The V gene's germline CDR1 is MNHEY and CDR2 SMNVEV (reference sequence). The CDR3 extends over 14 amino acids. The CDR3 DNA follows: TGCGCCAGCAGTTTAAGGCAGGAGTATAAGCCACAGCATTTT. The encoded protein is CASSLRQEYKPQHF.

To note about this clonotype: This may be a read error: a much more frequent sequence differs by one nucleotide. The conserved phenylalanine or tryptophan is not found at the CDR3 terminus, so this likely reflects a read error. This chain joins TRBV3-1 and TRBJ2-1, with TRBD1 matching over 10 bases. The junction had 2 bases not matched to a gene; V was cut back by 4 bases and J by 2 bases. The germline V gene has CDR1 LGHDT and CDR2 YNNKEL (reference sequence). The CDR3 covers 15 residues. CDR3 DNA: TGTGCCAGCAGCCTTGGACAGGGGGCCTACAATGAGCAGTTCATC. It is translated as CASSLGQGAYNEQFI.

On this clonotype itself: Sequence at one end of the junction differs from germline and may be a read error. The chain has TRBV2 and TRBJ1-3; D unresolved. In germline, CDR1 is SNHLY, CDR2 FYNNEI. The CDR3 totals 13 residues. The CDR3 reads CASRGTLGNTICF. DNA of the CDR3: TGTGCCAGCAGGGGAACGCTAGGAAACACCATATGTTTT.

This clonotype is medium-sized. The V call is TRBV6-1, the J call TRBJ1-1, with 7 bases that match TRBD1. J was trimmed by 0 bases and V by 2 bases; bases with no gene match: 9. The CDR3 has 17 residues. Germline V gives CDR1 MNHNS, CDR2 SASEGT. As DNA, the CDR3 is TGTGCCAGCAGTGAACCAAACAGGGGCTCCATGAACACTGAAGCTTTCTTT. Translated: CASSEPNRGSMNTEAFF.

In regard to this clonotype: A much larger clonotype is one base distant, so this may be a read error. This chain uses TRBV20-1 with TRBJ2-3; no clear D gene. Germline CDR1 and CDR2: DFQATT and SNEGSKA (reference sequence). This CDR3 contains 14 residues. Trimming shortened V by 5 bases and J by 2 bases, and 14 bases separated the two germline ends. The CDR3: CSAGWTDLTDTQYF. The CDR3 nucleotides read TGCAGTGCTGGATGGACGGATCTCACAGATACGCAGTATTTT.

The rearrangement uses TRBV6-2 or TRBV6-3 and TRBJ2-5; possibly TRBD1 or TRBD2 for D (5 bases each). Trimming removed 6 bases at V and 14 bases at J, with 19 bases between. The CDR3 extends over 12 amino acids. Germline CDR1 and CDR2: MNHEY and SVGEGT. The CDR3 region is CASRSGQETYYF. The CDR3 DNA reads TGTGCCAGCAGGAGCGGACAAGAGACCTACTACTTC.

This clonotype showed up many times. CDR3 sequence (DNA): TGCAGCGCAGCCGGAGCGGGAGGTAACCCGTCCTACGAGCAGTACTTC. Its translation is CSAAGAGGNPSYEQYF. The rearrangement uses TRBV29-1 and TRBJ2-7; 9 positions agree with TRBD2. With 7 bases clipped from V and 1 base from J, the junction kept 14 bases outside the gene matches. Germline values: CDR1 SQVTM, CDR2 ANQGSEA. The CDR3 covers 16 residues.

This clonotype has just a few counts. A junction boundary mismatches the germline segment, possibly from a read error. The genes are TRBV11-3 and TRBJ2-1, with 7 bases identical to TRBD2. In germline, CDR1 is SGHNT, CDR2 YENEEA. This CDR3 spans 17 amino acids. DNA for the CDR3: TGTGCCAGCAGCTTACAGGGCGGGAGTGGAGCCTACAATGAGCAGCTCTTC. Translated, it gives CASSLQGGSGAYNEQLF. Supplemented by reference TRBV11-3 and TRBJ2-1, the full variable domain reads EAGVVQSPRYKIIEKKQPVAFWCNPISGHNTLYWYLQNLGQGPELLIRYENEEAVDDSQLPKDRFSAERLKGVDSTLKIQPAELGDSAVYLCASSLQGGSGAYNEQLFGPGTRLTVL.

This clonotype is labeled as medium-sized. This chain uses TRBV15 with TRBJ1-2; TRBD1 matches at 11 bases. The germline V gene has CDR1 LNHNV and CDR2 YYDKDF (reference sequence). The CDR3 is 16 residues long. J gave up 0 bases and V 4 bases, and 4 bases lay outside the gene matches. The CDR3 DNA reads TGTGCCACCAGCAAATCGGGACAGGGGGCTAACTATGGCTACACCTTC. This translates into CATSKSGQGANYGYTF.

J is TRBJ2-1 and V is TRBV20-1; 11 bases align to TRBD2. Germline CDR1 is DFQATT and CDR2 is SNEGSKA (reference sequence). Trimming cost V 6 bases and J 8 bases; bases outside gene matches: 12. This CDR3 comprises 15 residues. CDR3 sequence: CSASTGTSGRHEQFF. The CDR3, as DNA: TGCAGTGCCAGTACCGGGACTAGCGGCAGGCATGAGCAGTTCTTC.

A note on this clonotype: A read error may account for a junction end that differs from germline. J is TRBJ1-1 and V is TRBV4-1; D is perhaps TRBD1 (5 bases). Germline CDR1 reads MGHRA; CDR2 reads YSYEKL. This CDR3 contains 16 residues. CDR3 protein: CASSQLGRGKGTEALF. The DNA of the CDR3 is TGCGCCAGCAGCCAACTGGGGAGGGGAAAGGGGACTGAAGCTTTATTT.

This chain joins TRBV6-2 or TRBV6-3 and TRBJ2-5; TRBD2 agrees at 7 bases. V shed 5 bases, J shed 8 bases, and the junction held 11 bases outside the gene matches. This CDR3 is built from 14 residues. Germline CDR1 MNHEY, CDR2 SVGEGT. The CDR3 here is CASSPLAGVDTQYF. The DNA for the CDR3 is TGTGCCAGCAGTCCCCTTGCGGGGGTAGATACCCAGTACTTC.

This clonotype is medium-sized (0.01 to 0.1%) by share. The CDR3 spells CASSLWVLAANTGELFF. CDR3 coding DNA: TGTGCCAGCAGTTTATGGGTACTAGCGGCGAACACCGGGGAGCTGTTTTTT. The chain employs TRBV28 and TRBJ2-2, with TRBD2 identical over 8 bases. The CDR3 is 17 residues long. After removal of 0 bases from V and 0 bases from J, the junction contained 3 bases not matched to a gene. Germline V gene sequence: CDR1 MDHEN, CDR2 SYDVKM.

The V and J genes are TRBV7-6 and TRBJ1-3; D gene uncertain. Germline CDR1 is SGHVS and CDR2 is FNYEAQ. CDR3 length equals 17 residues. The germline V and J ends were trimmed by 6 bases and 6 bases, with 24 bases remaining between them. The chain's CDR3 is CASSIDTAPGGKNTIYF. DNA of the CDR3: TGTGCCAGCAGTATAGACACGGCCCCAGGAGGCAAAAACACCATATATTTT.

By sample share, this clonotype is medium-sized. The CDR3, as DNA: TGTGCCAGCAGCGGACTAGCGTACACCGGGGAGCTGTTTTTT. It encodes CASSGLAYTGELFF. The rearrangement uses TRBV7-2 and TRBJ2-2; TRBD2 matches 9 bases. Germline V CDR1 and CDR2: SGHTA, FQGNSA. V was clipped by 5 bases and J by 3 bases; unmatched bases: 1. The CDR3 covers 14 residues. The full variable domain, with the rest looked up from reference TRBV7-2 and TRBJ2-2, is GAGVSQSPSNKVTEKGKDVELRCDPISGHTALYWYRQSLGQGLEFLIYFQGNSAPDKSGLPSDRFSAERTGGSVSTLTIQRTQQEDSAVYLCASSGLAYTGELFFGEGSRLTVL.

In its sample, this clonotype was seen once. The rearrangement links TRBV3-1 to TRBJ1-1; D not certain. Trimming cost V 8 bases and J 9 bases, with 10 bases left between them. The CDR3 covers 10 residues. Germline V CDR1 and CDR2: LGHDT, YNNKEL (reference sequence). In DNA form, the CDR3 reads TGTGCCAGCGGTACAGACAAAGCTTTCTTT. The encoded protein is CASGTDKAFF.

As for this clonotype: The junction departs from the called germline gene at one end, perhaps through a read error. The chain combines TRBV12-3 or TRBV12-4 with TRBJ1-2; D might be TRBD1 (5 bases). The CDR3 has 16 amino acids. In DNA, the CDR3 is TGTGCCAGCAGTTTAAAGGGCAGGGCCTGGAACTATCGCTACACCTTC. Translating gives CASSLKGRAWNYRYTF.

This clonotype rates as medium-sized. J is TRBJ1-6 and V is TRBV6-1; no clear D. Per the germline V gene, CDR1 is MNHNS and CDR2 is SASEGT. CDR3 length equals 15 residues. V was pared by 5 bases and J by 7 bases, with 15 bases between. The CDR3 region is CASSFRTLGNSPLHF. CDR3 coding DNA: TGTGCCAGCAGTTTTCGGACCTTAGGAAATTCACCCCTCCACTTT.

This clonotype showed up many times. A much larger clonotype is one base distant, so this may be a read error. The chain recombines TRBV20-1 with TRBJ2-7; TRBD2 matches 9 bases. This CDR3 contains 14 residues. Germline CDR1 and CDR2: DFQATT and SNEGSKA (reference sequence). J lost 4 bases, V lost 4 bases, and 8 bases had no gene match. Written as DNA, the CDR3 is TGCAGTGCTATACGACTAGCGGAAGGTTACGAGCAGTACTTC. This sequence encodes CSAIRLAEGYEQYF.

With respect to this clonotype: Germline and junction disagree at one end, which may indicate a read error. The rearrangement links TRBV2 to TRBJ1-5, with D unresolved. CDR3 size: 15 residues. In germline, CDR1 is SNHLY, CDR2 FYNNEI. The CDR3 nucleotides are TGTGCCAGCACTGAACTGCGCCCCGGCAATCATCCCCAGCATTTT. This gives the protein CASTELRPGNHPQHF.

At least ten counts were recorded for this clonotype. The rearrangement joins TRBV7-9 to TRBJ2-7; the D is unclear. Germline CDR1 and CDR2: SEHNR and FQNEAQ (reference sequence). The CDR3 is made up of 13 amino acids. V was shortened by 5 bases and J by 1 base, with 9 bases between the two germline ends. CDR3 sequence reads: CASSPTESYEQYF. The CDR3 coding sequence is TGTGCCAGCAGCCCGACTGAATCCTACGAGCAGTACTTC.

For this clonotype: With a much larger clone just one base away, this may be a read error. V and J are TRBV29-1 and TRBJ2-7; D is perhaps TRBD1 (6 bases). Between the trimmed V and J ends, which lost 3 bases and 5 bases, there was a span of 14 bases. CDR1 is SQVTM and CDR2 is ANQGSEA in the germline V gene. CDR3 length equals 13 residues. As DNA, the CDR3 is TGCAGCGTTGACCCGACAGGCATAGACGAGCAGTACTTC. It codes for CSVDPTGIDEQYF.

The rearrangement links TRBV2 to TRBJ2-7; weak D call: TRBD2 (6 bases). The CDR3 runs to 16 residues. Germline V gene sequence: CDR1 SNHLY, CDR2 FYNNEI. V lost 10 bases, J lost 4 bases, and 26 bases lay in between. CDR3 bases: TGTGCCATCAGCTTTTTTCGGACTACCGGGAGTTACGAGCAGTACTTC. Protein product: CAISFFRTTGSYEQYF.

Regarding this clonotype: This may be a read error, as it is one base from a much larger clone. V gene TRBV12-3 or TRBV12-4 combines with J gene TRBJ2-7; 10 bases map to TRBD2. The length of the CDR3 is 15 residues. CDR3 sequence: CSSSLKASGRDEQYF. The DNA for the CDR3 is TGTTCCAGCAGCTTAAAGGCTAGCGGGAGAGATGAGCAGTACTTC.

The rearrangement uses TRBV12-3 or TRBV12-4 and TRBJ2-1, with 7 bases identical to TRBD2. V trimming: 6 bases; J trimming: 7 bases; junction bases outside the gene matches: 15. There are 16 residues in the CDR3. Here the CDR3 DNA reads TGTGCCAGCAGCCCCTCGTCTAGCGGAGAAACTAATGAGCAGTTCTTC. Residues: CASSPSSSGETNEQFF.

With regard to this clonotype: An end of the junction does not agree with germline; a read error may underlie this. The DNA of the CDR3 is TGTGCCTTGAGTGACGCAACGATCTCTGGAAACACCATATATTTT. This encodes CALSDATISGNTIYF. The chain is built from TRBV30 and TRBJ1-3; no clear D. From germline, CDR1 is GTSNPN and CDR2 SVGIG (reference sequence). The CDR3 spans 15 residues.

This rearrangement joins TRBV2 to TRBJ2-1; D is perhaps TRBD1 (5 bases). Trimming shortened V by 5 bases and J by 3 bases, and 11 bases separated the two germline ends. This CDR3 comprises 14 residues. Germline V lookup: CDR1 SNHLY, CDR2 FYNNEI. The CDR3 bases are TGTGCCAGCAGTAAAGGGGTCGACTACAATGAGCAGTTCTTC. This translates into CASSKGVDYNEQFF.

CDR3 coding DNA: TGTGCCAGCAGTTCCGTGGGACTAGTGGGGAAGTTCTTC. Translated, it gives CASSSVGLVGKFF. This sequence joins TRBV12-3 or TRBV12-4 and TRBJ2-1; 8 bases match TRBD2. CDR3 length: 13 amino acids. Trimming at V came to 4 bases and at J to 14 bases, leaving 10 bases not matched to a gene.

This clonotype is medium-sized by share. The CDR3 bases are TGTGCCAGCAGTTCCCCCGGGACAGCTAAAGAGACCCAGTACTTC. This sequence encodes CASSSPGTAKETQYF. The chain links TRBV27 to TRBJ2-5; TRBD1 aligns across 7 bases. J was trimmed by 3 bases and V by 4 bases; bases with no gene match: 8. This CDR3 has 15 residues. Germline CDR1 and CDR2: MNHEY and SMNVEV (reference sequence).